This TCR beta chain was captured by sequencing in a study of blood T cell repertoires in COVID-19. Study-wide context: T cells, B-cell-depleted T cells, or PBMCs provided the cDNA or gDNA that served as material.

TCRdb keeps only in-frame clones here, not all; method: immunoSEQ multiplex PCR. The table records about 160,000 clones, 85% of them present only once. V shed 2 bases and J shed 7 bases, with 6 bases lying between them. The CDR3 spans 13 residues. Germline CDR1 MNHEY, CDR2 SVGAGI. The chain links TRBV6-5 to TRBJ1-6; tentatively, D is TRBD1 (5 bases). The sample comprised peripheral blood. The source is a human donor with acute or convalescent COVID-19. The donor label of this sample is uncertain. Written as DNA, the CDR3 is TGTGCCAGCAGTTACCGGGGGAATTCACCCCTCCACTTT. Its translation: CASSYRGNSPLHF.